This T cell receptor (beta chain) is from a study of shared clonotypes between healthy human individuals. Across the study: The study drew on a couple of women and a few men aged 18 to 49 as donors. Broader study findings: Only blood samples were collected, and tissue repertoires likely differ. Across several donors, naive CD4 shared 5% to 5.5%, naive CD8 3% to 3.5%, memory CD4 2.3%, memory CD8 about 0.38%.

Profiling relied on immunoSEQ multiplex PCR, and the TCRdb table lists in-frame clones only, not all of them. The table has about 2.4 million clones, roughly 93% seen once. Germline CDR1 is LNHNV and CDR2 is YYDKDF (reference sequence). V trimming: 0 bases; J trimming: 8 bases; junction bases outside the gene matches: 5. This CDR3 spans 15 amino acids. Details on this clone: Its antigen is not identified.

The gene calls are TRBV15 and TRBJ2-1, with 9 bases matching TRBD2. This clonotype was sampled from a man younger than 35 in good health. Some clones in this sample may be carry-over from other donors' samples. Sequenced sample: naive CD4+ T cells from PBMCs. Documented subset: CD45RA+ positively selected. Here the CDR3 reads CATSREAGGSDEQFF. CDR3 bases: TGTGCCACCAGCAGAGAGGCGGGAGGGTCCGATGAGCAGTTCTTC.